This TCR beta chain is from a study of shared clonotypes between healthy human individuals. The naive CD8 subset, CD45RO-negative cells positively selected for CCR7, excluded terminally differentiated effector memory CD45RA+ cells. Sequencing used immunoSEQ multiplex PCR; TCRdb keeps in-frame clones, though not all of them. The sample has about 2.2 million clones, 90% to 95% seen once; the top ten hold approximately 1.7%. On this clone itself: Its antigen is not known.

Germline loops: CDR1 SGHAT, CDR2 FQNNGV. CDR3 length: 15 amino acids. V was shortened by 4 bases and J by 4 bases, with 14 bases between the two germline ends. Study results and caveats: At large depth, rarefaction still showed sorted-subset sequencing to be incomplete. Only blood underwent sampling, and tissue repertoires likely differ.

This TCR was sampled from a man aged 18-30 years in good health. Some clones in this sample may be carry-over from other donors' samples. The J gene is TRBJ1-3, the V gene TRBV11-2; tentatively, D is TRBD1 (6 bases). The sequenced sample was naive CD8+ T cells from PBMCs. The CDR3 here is CASSSHRVGGNTIYF. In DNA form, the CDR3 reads TGTGCCAGCAGCTCTCACAGGGTTGGAGGAAACACCATATATTTT.